This T cell receptor (beta chain) was obtained from a study of shared T cell receptors in the human thymus (dated by TCRdb to about 2021). General notes on the study: The study examined how self-reactive, shared T-cell receptor alpha chains are generated in the human thymus.

About this clone itself: The antigen this receptor binds is unknown. No qualities accompany the bases; no much larger clone lies one base away.

Libraries came from the immunoSEQ multiplex PCR assay. Entries here come from immuneACCESS through TCRdb and include only in-frame sequences with V and J called. Some clones fail to appear in such tables; in the studies checked, an unresolved V gene covers under half of the shortfall, and the cause of the remainder is unknown. This sample gives about 660,000 clones in total; around 87% of them show up just once. Clones ranked in the top ten supply just under 0.0095% of the sample. V loses 3 bases of germline sequence and J loses 0 bases, and the interval between the two ends is 10 bases. Counted from cysteine to phenylalanine, this CDR3 has 14 amino acids. Only the CDR3 region is kept as DNA, spanning 42 bases read in frame from base 1. CDR1 SGDLS and CDR2 YYNGEE are derived from the germline V gene. The same data also contributed to another study, on human thymus T cells. Taken from the second paper: The donors were immunologically healthy infants in Finland who had open corrective cardiac surgery for congenital heart defects. Thymus tissue was collected as surgical resects that were removed during corrective cardiac surgery. Biased V and J gene segment usage appeared to be present in both thymic and peripheral blood repertoires. Highly overlapping thymic TCR repertoires among unrelated individuals were reported in the related research. The study used 7 or 8 infant thymus samples plus four related peripheral blood samples to characterize TCR alpha and beta repertoires. Donor ages ranging from about 6 to 244 days were recorded, and more than 5 male and a couple of female infants were included in the cohort. After being mechanically released from the tissue, thymocytes were kept at -70 degrees C in pellets of roughly 9.5-32 million cells. A QIAsymphony instrument was used to extract genomic DNA from frozen cell pellets. Using the immunoSEQ multiplex PCR assay, the TCRB and TCRAD loci were amplified from a standardized quantity of quality-controlled genomic DNA. The amplicons covered the V(D)J region and were long enough to include the CDR3 and to identify the V and J genes. Amplicon sequencing was performed on an Illumina platform through the commercial immunoSEQ service. Primer bias and sequencing errors were corrected as previously described, and TCRAD and TCRB were defined on the basis of the IMGT database. immunoSEQ Analyzer 3.0 and VDJTools were used for repertoire analysis, which covered basic statistics, V/J segment usage, diversity estimates, rarefaction and pairwise overlap. To estimate diversity, the Chao1, ChaoE, Efron-Thisted, Shannon and inverse Simpson indices were applied, and diversity was also estimated on datasets down-sampled to the smallest sample. For repertoire overlap, CDR3 nucleotide sequence, V gene and J gene had to match strictly, and clustering was done by Jaccard-based multidimensional scaling. On average, thymus samples gave 750,000 to 1,000,000 unique TCRB clonotypes, whereas blood samples gave roughly 86,000.

The sequencing sample was made of thymocytes. The receptor was isolated from a boy in the first two years of life with a congenital heart defect. Donor details come from another sample of the same person, matched by shared clones. The chain is made from TRBV9 and TRBJ2-7, and perhaps TRBD1 as D gene, on 6 matching bases. The sequence in DNA is TGTGCCAGCAGCGAACAGGGATTCTCCTACGAGCAGTACTTC. Translated, it gives CASSEQGFSYEQYF.